This TCR beta chain was recovered during a study of blood T cells in healthy people across ages. Study outcomes and limitations: It was held that diversity estimates obtained from one million T cells represented underestimates.

As concerns this clonotype: The target antigen is unknown.

Whenever a sample was processed, at least 6 million PBMCs were isolated. It was with a sample-barcoded 5' primer and a J-beta primer mix that a second PCR of about 6 to 12 cycles was run. At least 3 million CDR3-containing paired-end reads were obtained per sample. TCRdb redid the calling of the 5' RACE reads with MiXCR, one entry per CDR3 protein. The sample lists just over 1 million distinct CDR3 sequences; 35% to 50% were seen once. Germline loops: CDR1 MNHEY, CDR2 SVGAGI. The CDR3 sequence is 17 residues long. The ends lost 2 bases at V and 3 bases at J; junction bases unmatched: 10. The rearrangement joins TRBV6-5 to TRBJ2-3; 8 bases are a match to TRBD2. This clonotype originated in a woman aged 60 to 75 in good health. Material: blood. This CDR3 is CASSYTAGTSGTDTQYF. CDR3 DNA: TGTGCCAGCAGTTACACGGCCGGGACTAGTGGGACAGATACGCAGTATTTT.